The entry below describes one T cell receptor beta chain. Its specificity is not known. Only in-frame clones appear in the TCRdb table, and some are missing; sequencing was by immunoSEQ multiplex PCR. The table shows approximately 130,000 clones, with around 89% occurring only once. The data are from a study of T cell responses to AZD1222 COVID-19 vaccine. Whole-study findings and limits: Sampled repertoires all dated from after the peak T cell response. Only six or seven AZD1222 recipients were seropositive at baseline. It should be noted that donors were predominantly white British and more often female, and clonal diversity was possibly underestimated.

Second-dose intervals near 4 or 12 weeks were combined. Material: peripheral blood, obtained 28 days after the second AZD1222 dose. The clonotype originates from an adult who received the AZD1222 COVID-19 vaccine.

CDR3 sequence reads: CASSIYREGNQPQHF. CDR3 sequence (DNA): TGTGCCAGCAGCATCTACAGGGAGGGCAATCAGCCCCAGCATTTT. The rearrangement uses TRBV7-2 and TRBJ1-5; D is possibly TRBD1 (6 bases). Germline-derived CDR1 and CDR2 are SGHTA and FQGNSA. Trimming removed 5 bases at V and 2 bases at J, with 13 bases between. This CDR3 is 15 amino acids long.